The TCR beta chain under discussion was sequenced for a study of regulatory T cells in long-lasting Graves disease (dated by TCRdb to the early 2020s). Study-wide context: Patients with newly diagnosed Graves' disease had been on antithyroid drugs for under 3 months. Patients with persistent Graves' disease were compared with patients with newly diagnosed Graves' disease using TCR sequencing and RNA sequencing of peripheral blood. The study took place in China and was registered as a clinical trial. A total of about 33 samples underwent TCR sequencing, from about 13 patients with persistent Graves' disease and some 20 patients with newly diagnosed Graves' disease. General conclusions and limits of the study: TRBV28, TRBJ1-2 and TRBJ2-5 were preferentially used in persistent disease, while TRBV20-1 and TRBJ2-1 were favored in newly diagnosed disease. A larger number of public clonotypes was shared among persistent patients (under 3,000) than among newly diagnosed patients (roughly 980). The authors acknowledged the small sample size as a limitation that may reduce accuracy. Sequencing and analysis were limited to the TCR beta chain. Lower TCR Shannon entropy and fewer highly expanded clones were observed in persistent Graves' disease patients than in newly diagnosed patients, which suggested clonal expansion. Because the primary lesion, thyroid tissue, could not be accessed, the study looked at peripheral blood alone.

Libraries came from multiplex PCR. The sample was run on an Illumina HiSeq 4000. iRepertoire HTBI primers and Arm-PCR amplification of CDR3 regions were used to construct TCR beta libraries. Gel purification was performed on PCR products prior to sequencing. Per the source publication's procedure: Gene usage analysis of CDR3 amino acid clonotypes relied on the 62 TRBV and 12 to 15 TRBJ segments identified across samples. Filtered high-quality paired reads were merged into contigs using COPE and FqMerger. Contigs were aligned with BLAST to IMGT TRBV, TRBD and TRBJ reference genes, and CDR3 was defined per IMGT. Any clonotype with a frequency above 0.1% was classified as a highly expanded clone. Shannon entropy was used to measure repertoire diversity, and the Gini coefficient was used to measure V-J evenness. A clonotype was considered public if more than one individual shared it. TCRdb ran its own pipeline on the public reads, namely fastp trimming at Q25 and MiXCR clone calling, and kept in-frame beta chains. Each CDR3 protein appears once, grouped with its most common genes and DNA. Clone size and V and J calls follow TCRdb, not the original study. Within this sample are about 530,000 distinct CDR3 sequences, with 16% of them counted one time only. Around a quarter of the sample goes to the ten largest clones.

Reading the germline V gene (reference sequence) gives CDR1 SGHNT and CDR2 YYREEE. From cysteine to phenylalanine, the CDR3 is 18 amino acids long. Just the 54-base CDR3 DNA is kept, in frame starting at base 1. This clonotype was detected a few times. Its binding antigen is unknown. A read error may produce the germline difference seen at one junction end. In light of the paper, this sample's time point label describes: newly diagnosed GD, antithyroid drugs for less than 3 months. For both TCR sequencing and RNA sequencing, RNA was extracted from PBMCs in TRIzol. The diagnosis of Graves' disease was made according to American Thyroid Association guidelines. The patients came from an endocrinology department in Xi'an, China. From each patient, around 9 milliliters of peripheral blood was collected into an EDTA anticoagulant tube. Ficoll Paque Plus density gradient separation was used to isolate PBMCs, and no further T cell sorting was performed. An Agilent 2100 Bioanalyzer and agarose gel were used to check RNA quality, and a NanoDrop 2000 was used to measure RNA concentration.

These sequences were also reported in another study, on T cells in Graves' hyperthyroidism and ophthalmopathy. That second publication adds: Graves' hyperthyroidism was defined as stable when no progression to ophthalmopathy occurred over 18 months of follow-up. The hyperthyroidism patients were between 18 and 65 years old and newly diagnosed, with a disease duration of less than 2 months. The study excluded patients with uncontrolled infections, other autoimmune diseases, pregnancy or lactation. Clinical symptoms, serum thyroxine and TRAb, thyroid ultrasound, and orbital computed tomography formed the basis for the diagnoses. A first-round RT-PCR of the TCR CDR3 used the HTBI primer set with the Qiagen OneStep RT-PCR kit. Most expanded thyroid clonotypes (frequency above 0.001) were also found in blood, which suggests that blood repertoires may mirror thyroid immune responses. A model built on a 13 V-J signature distinguished ophthalmopathy from stable hyperthyroidism, reaching 85% to 90% sensitivity and 81% to 83% specificity in cross-validation and 80%/75% in testing. In validation, progression to ophthalmopathy was predicted by the model with roughly 69% sensitivity and approximately 78% specificity, a median of 6.5 months before onset. To identify TCR V-J signatures that set the groups apart, the researchers used a discovery cohort of approximately 98 patients, made up of around 42 with Graves' ophthalmopathy and about 59 with stable Graves' hyperthyroidism. Prospective prediction of ophthalmopathy was tested in an independent validation cohort consisting of 18 to 20 hyperthyroidism patients and approximately 16 patients who later progressed to ophthalmopathy. For training and testing, the roughly 100 patients in the discovery cohort were randomly divided in a 7:3 ratio. The study also compared thyroid tissue and blood T-cell repertoires from over 5 Graves' hyperthyroidism patients. Following sampling, methimazole starting at 30 mg daily was given to hyperthyroidism patients, and high-dose intravenous methylprednisolone was given to ophthalmopathy patients. Libraries were constructed in a second round of multiplex PCR, after which size selection and purification were carried out. Libraries were sequenced paired-end with 100 bp reads on an Illumina HiSeq2000. SOAPnuke was used to process the raw data, throwing out any read that contained adapters or uncalled bases, had a mean Phred below 15, or lacked an exact constant-primer or identifier match. COPE v1.2.5 was used to merge high-quality paired reads, and clonotypes were defined as unique nucleotide sequences. Clonotypes were aligned to IMGT TRBV, TRBD and TRBJ reference segments using MiTCR v1.1. Analysis was restricted to V-J combinations with a frequency above 0.0001, which covered 99.2% of repertoires. The TCS score was defined as the ratio of F50 (clonal expansion) to E x V (chaos), calculated using BLOSUM62-based TCRdist between CDR3 peptides within each V-J. Welch's t-statistics and random forest reduced fewer than 600 V-J features to roughly 13, which were used in a naive Bayes classifier (R e1071). No statistical method was used to set the sample size in advance, and investigators knew the group allocation. The paper describes TCR Vbeta CDR3 sequencing of fewer than 150 peripheral blood samples, made up of 40 to 45 ophthalmopathy patients, 70 to 75 hyperthyroidism patients and about 17 progressor patients.

The TCR originated in a woman in her forties or fifties with Graves disease. Donor details come from another sample of the same person, matched by shared clones. Here the chain combines TRBV5-4 and TRBJ2-6, with 9 bases aligning to TRBD2. The specimen comprised peripheral blood mononuclear cells (PBMCs), sampled at new diagnosis, from a patient treated with antithyroid drugs. CDR3 region: CASSLVLAGISGANALTF. The sequenced DNA is TGTGCCAGCAGCTTGGTTCTAGCGGGAATCTCTGGGGCCAACGCCCTGACTTTC.